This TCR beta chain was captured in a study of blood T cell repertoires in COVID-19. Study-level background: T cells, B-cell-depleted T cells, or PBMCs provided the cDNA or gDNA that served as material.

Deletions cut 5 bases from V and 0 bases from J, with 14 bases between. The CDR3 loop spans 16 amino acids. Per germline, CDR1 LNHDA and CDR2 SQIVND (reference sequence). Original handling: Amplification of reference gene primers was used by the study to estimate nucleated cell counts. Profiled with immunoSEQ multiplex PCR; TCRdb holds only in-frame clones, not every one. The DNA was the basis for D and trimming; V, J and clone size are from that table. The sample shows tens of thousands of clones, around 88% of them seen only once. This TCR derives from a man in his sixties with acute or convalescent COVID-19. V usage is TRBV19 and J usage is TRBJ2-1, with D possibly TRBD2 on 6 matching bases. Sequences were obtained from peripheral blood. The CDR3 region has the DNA TGTGCCAGTAGTCCGCAGCGGGTTAACTCCTACAATGAGCAGTTCTTC. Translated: CASSPQRVNSYNEQFF.